What follows is one T cell receptor (beta chain) and its context. Its specificity is not known. The sample belongs to a study of beta chain features in type 1 diabetes. Broader study findings: A pattern of fewer insertions and more deletions at VDJ junctions was seen in type 1 diabetes patients. Naive, central memory and Treg TCRB repertoires seemed to resemble each other more closely in patients than they did in healthy donors.

CDR3 size: 14 residues. Germline CDR1 SGHTA, CDR2 FQGNSA. Trimming cost V 5 bases and J 4 bases, with 14 bases left between them. Expressed TCRB transcripts were sequenced after all isolated RNA was converted to cDNA. Assay used: immunoSEQ multiplex PCR; TCRdb lists only in-frame clones, some missing. The top ten clones hold less than 0.85% of a sample with approximately 160,000 clones, around 8% of them seen once. Sequencing used central memory CD4+ T cells from blood. This chain links TRBV7-2 with TRBJ2-5; a weak D match, TRBD1 (6 bases). This TCR was sampled from a man between 18 and 29 years old in good health. This CDR3 reads CASSGRGFSETQYF. The CDR3 nucleotides are TGTGCCAGCAGCGGTAGGGGGTTTTCAGAGACCCAGTACTTC. Based on the CDR3 plus reference TRBV7-2 and TRBJ2-5, the full variable domain is GAGVSQSPSNKVTEKGKDVELRCDPISGHTALYWYRQSLGQGLEFLIYFQGNSAPDKSGLPSDRFSAERTGGSVSTLTIQRTQQEDSAVYLCASSGRGFSETQYFGPGTRLLVL.